This T cell receptor beta chain stems from a study of regulatory T cells in long-lasting Graves disease. Study-wide results and caveats: Exclusively peripheral blood, rather than thyroid tissue, was studied. Segments TRBV28, TRBJ1-2 and TRBJ2-5 showed preferential usage in persistent disease. Persistent patients had more shared public clonotypes (fewer than 3,000) than new patients (just over 950).

This clonotype was seen more than once but under ten times. Its matching antigen is unknown. Libraries of TCR beta came from iRepertoire HTBI primers plus Arm-PCR of CDR3 regions. TCRdb ran MiXCR on the multiplex PCR reads and lists one entry per CDR3 protein. The data contain roughly 470,000 distinct CDR3 sequences, roughly 20% of them singletons. CDR3 length equals 15 residues. Per germline, CDR1 SEHNR and CDR2 FQNEAQ (reference sequence). V was clipped by 4 bases and J by 4 bases, with 16 bases between them. Indicated time point: persistent/refractory GD, antithyroid drugs over 5 years with positive TRAb. There was RNA extracted from PBMCs, and the TCR library was made from it.

Source: peripheral blood mononuclear cells (PBMCs), taken when the disease was refractory, from a patient treated with antithyroid drugs. This rearrangement joins TRBV7-9 to TRBJ1-2, with D perhaps TRBD1 (5 bases). The source is a female donor with Graves disease. The CDR3 loop reads CASSSELQVTYGYTF. CDR3 bases: TGTGCCAGCAGCTCGGAACTACAGGTGACCTATGGCTACACCTTC.